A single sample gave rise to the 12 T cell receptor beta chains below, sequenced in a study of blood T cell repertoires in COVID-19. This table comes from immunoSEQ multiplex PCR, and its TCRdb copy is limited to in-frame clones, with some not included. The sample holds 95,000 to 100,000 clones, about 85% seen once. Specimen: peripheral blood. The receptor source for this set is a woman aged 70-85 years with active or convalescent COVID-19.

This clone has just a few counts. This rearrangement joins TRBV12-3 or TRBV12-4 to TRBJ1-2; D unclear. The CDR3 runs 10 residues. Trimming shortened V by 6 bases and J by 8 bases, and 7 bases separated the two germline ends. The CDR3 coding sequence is TGTGCCAGCAGCCGAGGGGGCTACACCTTC. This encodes CASSRGGYTF.

The CDR3 loop reads CASSAGTGPHNEQFF. The CDR3 DNA sequence: TGTGCCAGTAGTGCGGGGACAGGTCCCCACAATGAGCAGTTCTTC. The chain carries TRBV19 and TRBJ2-1; TRBD1 agrees at 8 bases. Germline loops: CDR1 LNHDA, CDR2 SQIVND (reference sequence). The V gene end was trimmed by 5 bases and the J gene end by 5 bases; junction bases not matched to a gene: 8. This CDR3 has 15 amino acids.

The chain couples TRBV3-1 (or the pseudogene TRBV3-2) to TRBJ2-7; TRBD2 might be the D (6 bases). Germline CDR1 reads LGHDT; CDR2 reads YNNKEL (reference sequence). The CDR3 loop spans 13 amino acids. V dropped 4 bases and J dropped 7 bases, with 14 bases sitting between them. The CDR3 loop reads CASSLGGAGEQYF. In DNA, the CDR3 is TGTGCCAGCAGCCTCGGAGGCGCGGGAGAGCAGTACTTC.

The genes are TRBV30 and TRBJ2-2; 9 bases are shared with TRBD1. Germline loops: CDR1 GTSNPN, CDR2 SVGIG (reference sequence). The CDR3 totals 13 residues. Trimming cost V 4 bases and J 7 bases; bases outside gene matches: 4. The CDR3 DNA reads TGTGCCTGGAATACAGGGGGCTTCGGGGAGCTGTTTTTT. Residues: CAWNTGGFGELFF.

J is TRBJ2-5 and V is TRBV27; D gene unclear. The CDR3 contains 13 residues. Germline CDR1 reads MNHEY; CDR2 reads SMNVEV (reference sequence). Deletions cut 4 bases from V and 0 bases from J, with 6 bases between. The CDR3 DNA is TGTGCCAGCAGTTACCGGGACCAAGAGACCCAGTACTTC. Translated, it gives CASSYRDQETQYF.

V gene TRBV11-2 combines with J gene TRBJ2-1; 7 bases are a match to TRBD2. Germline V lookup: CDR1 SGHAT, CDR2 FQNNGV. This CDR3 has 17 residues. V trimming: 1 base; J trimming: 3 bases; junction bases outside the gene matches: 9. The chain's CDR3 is CASSLGWKRGYYNEQFF. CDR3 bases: TGTGCCAGCAGCTTAGGGTGGAAGCGGGGTTACTACAATGAGCAGTTCTTC.

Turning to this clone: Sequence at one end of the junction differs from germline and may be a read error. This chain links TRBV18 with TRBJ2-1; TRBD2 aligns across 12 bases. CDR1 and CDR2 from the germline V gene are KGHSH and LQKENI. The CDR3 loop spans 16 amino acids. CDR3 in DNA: TGTGCCAGCTCATCACCGCTAGCGGGAGGGCATAATGAGCAGTTCTTC. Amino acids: CASSSPLAGGHNEQFF.

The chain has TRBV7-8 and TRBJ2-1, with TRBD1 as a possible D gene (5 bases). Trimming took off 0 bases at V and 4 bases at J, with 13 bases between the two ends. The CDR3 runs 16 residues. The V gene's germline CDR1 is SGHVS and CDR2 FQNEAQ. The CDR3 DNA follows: TGTGCCAGCAGCTTAGCGCACCGGACACGTTACAATGAGCAGTTCTTC. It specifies CASSLAHRTRYNEQFF.

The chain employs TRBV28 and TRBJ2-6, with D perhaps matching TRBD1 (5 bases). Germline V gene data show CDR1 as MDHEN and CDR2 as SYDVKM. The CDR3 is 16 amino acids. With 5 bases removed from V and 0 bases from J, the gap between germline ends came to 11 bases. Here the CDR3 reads CASSHDSLSGANVLTF. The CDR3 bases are TGTGCCAGCAGTCACGACAGTCTCTCTGGGGCCAACGTCCTGACTTTC.

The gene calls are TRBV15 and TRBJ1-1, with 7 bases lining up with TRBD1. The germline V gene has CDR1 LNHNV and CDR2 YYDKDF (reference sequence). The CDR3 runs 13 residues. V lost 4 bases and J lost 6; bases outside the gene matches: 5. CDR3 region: CATSIGTDPEAFF. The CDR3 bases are TGTGCCACCAGCATCGGGACAGACCCTGAAGCTTTCTTT.

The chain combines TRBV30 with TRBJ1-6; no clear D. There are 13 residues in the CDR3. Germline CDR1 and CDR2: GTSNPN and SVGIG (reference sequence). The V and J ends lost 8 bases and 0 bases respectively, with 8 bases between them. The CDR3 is CAHGSSYNSPLHF. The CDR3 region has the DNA TGTGCCCATGGGAGCTCCTATAATTCACCCCTCCACTTT.

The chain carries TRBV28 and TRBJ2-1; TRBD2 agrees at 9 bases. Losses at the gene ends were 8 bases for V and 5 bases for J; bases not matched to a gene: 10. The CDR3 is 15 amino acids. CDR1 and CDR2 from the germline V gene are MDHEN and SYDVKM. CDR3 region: CASAEGGRADNEQFF. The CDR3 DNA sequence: TGTGCCAGCGCCGAAGGCGGGAGGGCTGACAATGAGCAGTTCTTC.